These 8 T cell receptor beta chains originate from one sample sequenced in a study of early T cells in non-severe SARS-CoV-2 infection. TCRdb fed the 5' RACE reads into MiXCR, producing one record per CDR3 protein. This sample has tens of thousands of distinct CDR3 sequences, with about 10% found just once. The sequenced material came from whole blood. The receptor set was obtained from an adult who was a healthcare worker with PCR-confirmed SARS-CoV-2 infection or an uninfected control (not recorded which).

The chain combines TRBV4-1 with TRBJ1-1; D uncertain. The CDR3 is 14 residues long. Germline loops: CDR1 MGHRA, CDR2 YSYEKL. V was clipped by 4 bases and J by 1 base, with 10 bases between them. The CDR3 DNA reads as TGCGCCAGCAGCCTGGGCAAGTCGAACACTGAAGCTTTCTTT. It is translated as CASSLGKSNTEAFF.

CDR3 nucleotide sequence: TGTGCCTGGAGTGTACTTGGACAGGGAGGCACTGAAGCTTTCTTT. This translates into CAWSVLGQGGTEAFF. This rearrangement joins TRBV30 to TRBJ1-1; 8 positions agree with TRBD1. The germline gives CDR1 GTSNPN, CDR2 SVGIG (reference sequence). J gave up 4 bases and V 0 bases, and 7 bases lay outside the gene matches. This CDR3 spans 15 amino acids.

The V gene is TRBV5-1, the J gene TRBJ2-1; 14 bases agree with TRBD2. The CDR3 covers 16 residues. Trimming removed 5 bases from V and 9 bases from J; junction bases left unmatched: 10. Germline V lookup: CDR1 SGHRS, CDR2 YFSETQ. The CDR3 here is CASRSPGTSGSGEQFF. CDR3 nucleotides: TGCGCCAGCAGGTCGCCGGGGACTAGCGGGAGCGGTGAGCAGTTCTTC.

The table lists this clonotype with many counts. The chain is built from TRBV5-5 and TRBJ2-1; no definite D call. V shed 1 base and J shed 6 bases, with 14 bases lying between them. The CDR3 spans 15 residues. Germline V gives CDR1 SGHKS, CDR2 YYEKEE (reference sequence). The CDR3 spells CASSLWLLPGNEQFF. The CDR3 nucleotides read TGTGCCAGCAGCTTGTGGTTGCTCCCCGGCAATGAGCAGTTCTTC. Drawing the rest from reference TRBV5-5 and TRBJ2-1, the complete variable domain is DAGVTQSPTHLIKTRGQQVTLRCSPISGHKSVSWYQQVLGQGPQFIFQYYEKEERGRGNFPDRFSARQFPNYSSELNVNALLLGDSALYLCASSLWLLPGNEQFFGPGTRLTVL.

Turning to this clonotype: The junction departs from germline at one end; a sequencing error may be responsible. The V call is TRBV19, the J call TRBJ2-1; 11 positions match TRBD2. This CDR3 spans 15 amino acids. CDR1 LNHDA and CDR2 SQIVND come from the germline V gene (reference sequence). CDR3: CASRIGLAGGREQFF. CDR3 coding DNA: TGTGCCAGTAGAATAGGGCTAGCGGGAGGTCGGGAGCAGTTCTTC.

Ten or more counts support this clonotype. The genes are TRBV5-5 and TRBJ2-5, with D hard to call. Germline V CDR1 and CDR2: SGHKS, YYEKEE (reference sequence). The CDR3 is 13 amino acids. Trimming took off 1 base at V and 2 bases at J, with 6 bases between the two ends. The CDR3 loop is CASSLRGQETQYF. The DNA for the CDR3 is TGTGCCAGCAGCTTGCGAGGTCAAGAGACCCAGTACTTC.

This clonotype was detected only a few times. V usage is TRBV19 and J usage is TRBJ2-5; 12 positions agree with TRBD1. This CDR3 contains 17 residues. With 3 bases clipped from V and 6 bases from J, the junction kept 11 bases outside the gene matches. Germline-derived CDR1 and CDR2 are LNHDA and SQIVND (reference sequence). The CDR3 DNA reads as TGTGCCAGTAGTATGTCGTCCAGGGGACAGGGGGCGAAGACCCAGTACTTC. Protein sequence: CASSMSSRGQGAKTQYF.

In this sample, this clonotype turned up many times. The rearrangement links TRBV29-1 to TRBJ2-7; the D gene is possibly TRBD2 (5 bases). The CDR3 covers 12 residues. V was cut by 2 bases and J by 2 bases, with 7 bases left in between. Germline V lookup: CDR1 SQVTM, CDR2 ANQGSEA. The CDR3 is CSVELGAYEQYF. The CDR3 coding sequence is TGCAGCGTTGAACTGGGAGCCTACGAGCAGTACTTC.